These T cell receptor beta chains were read from a single sample in a study of blood T cells in healthy people across ages. In TCRdb, the 5' RACE reads were re-called with MiXCR into one record per CDR3 protein. The repertoire holds some 760,000 distinct CDR3 sequences, with just under 25% as singletons. In addition, the sample was reused for a study of T cells of mothers and their children.

Sequenced material: blood. The receptors derive from a boy aged 5-17 years in good health. The CDR3 runs from the conserved cysteine through the conserved F or W. The D gene is left open where the match is weak. Some rows mark clone size as missing; the rest say once, few, many or name a class of expanded clone.

.	14	TRBV7-8	TRBJ2-3	.	TGTGCCAGCAGCGTCTACGCTACAACAGATACGCAGTATTTT	CASSVYATTDTQYF
.	13	TRBV6-5	TRBJ2-5	.	TGTGCCAGCAGTTACATCAGAGGGGAGACCCAGTACTTC	CASSYIRGETQYF
.	13	TRBV19	TRBJ2-7	.	TGTGCCAGTAGTTCCCAGACAGGCTACGAGCAGTACTTC	CASSSQTGYEQYF
.	17	TRBV11-2	TRBJ2-1	few	TGTGCCAGCAGCTTAGTCCCCCTTCTGAGCTCCTACAATGAGCAGTTCTTC	CASSLVPLLSSYNEQFF
.	15	TRBV4-2	TRBJ2-2	few	TGTGCCAGCAGCCAAGGGGATCCGAACACCGGGGAGCTGTTTTTT	CASSQGDPNTGELFF
.	15	TRBV5-1	TRBJ1-4	.	TGCGCCAGCAGCTTGTTGACAGGAACTAATGAAAAACTGTTTTTT	CASSLLTGTNEKLFF
.	15	TRBV3-1	TRBJ1-4	.	TGTGCCAGCAGCCAAGACCCGGGGGCGGCTGAAAAACTGTTTTTT	CASSQDPGAAEKLFF
TRBD1	14	TRBV12-3/TRBV12-4	TRBJ1-2	.	TGTGCCAACAGCCTCGAGGGGACAGTCTATGGCTACACCTTC	CANSLEGTVYGYTF
.	14	TRBV10-3	TRBJ1-2	.	TGTGCCACGCCCGGGACCGGATCCCAGAGTGGCTACACCTTC	CATPGTGSQSGYTF
TRBD1	13	TRBV5-5	TRBJ2-7	.	TGTGCCAGCAGCTTGCAGGGGGCCGACGAGCAGTACTTC	CASSLQGADEQYF
.	14	TRBV2	TRBJ1-2	once	TGTGCCAGCAGTGGGGGCGACAGCCTTCATGGCTACACCTTC	CASSGGDSLHGYTF
.	13	TRBV20-1	TRBJ2-7	.	TGCAGTGCTAGAAGAACCTCCCCCTACGAGCAGTACTTC	CSARRTSPYEQYF
.	14	TRBV5-1	TRBJ1-1	.	TGCGCCAGCAGCCCAGAGCGCTGGGGAACTGAAGCTTTCTTT	CASSPERWGTEAFF
.	13	TRBV27	TRBJ2-7	few	TGTGCCAGCAGTACAGGTTTCACCTACGAGCAGTACTTC	CASSTGFTYEQYF
.	14	TRBV12-3/TRBV12-4	TRBJ1-5	few	TGTGCCACCCGAGTGGGGCAGGGTAATCAGCCCCAGCATTTT	CATRVGQGNQPQHF
TRBD1	12	TRBV29-1	TRBJ2-1	.	TGCAGCGCTGACAGGGCCCTGGATGAGCAGTTCTTC	CSADRALDEQFF
TRBD2	15	TRBV15	TRBJ2-1	many	TGTGCCACCAGCAGAGATCTAGCGGGAGGCCATGAGCAGTTCTTC	CATSRDLAGGHEQFF
.	14	TRBV7-2	TRBJ2-1	few	TGTGCCAGCAGCTTAGTAACGGGATTGGGTGAGCAGTTCTTC	CASSLVTGLGEQFF
.	14	TRBV7-9	TRBJ1-1	few	TGTGCCAGCAGCCTTGTGCGGGGTCTCACTGAAGCTTTCTTT	CASSLVRGLTEAFF
.	13	TRBV4-1	TRBJ2-5	few	TGCGCCAGCAGCCATCCAGGGGATGAGACCCAGTACTTC	CASSHPGDETQYF
.	12	TRBV28	TRBJ2-7	few	TGTGCCACTAGGGCCCCCTCCTACGAGCAGTACTTC	CATRAPSYEQYF
.	18	TRBV7-9	TRBJ2-3	.	TGTGCCAGCAGCTGGGAGCGGGACAAAGGTTCTAGCACAGATACGCAGTATTTT	CASSWERDKGSSTDTQYF
.	15	TRBV20-1	TRBJ2-1	.	TGCAGTGCTAGAGGTGGGGACTGGACATACAATGAGCAGTTCTTC	CSARGGDWTYNEQFF
.	13	TRBV27	TRBJ2-3	few	TGTGCCAGCAGTTCCCTCGGGATAGATACGCAGTATTTT	CASSSLGIDTQYF
TRBD2	16	TRBV29-1	TRBJ2-1	.	TGCAGCGCCCTGTTCCCGGGAGCGGGGGTGTACAATGAGCAGTTCTTC	CSALFPGAGVYNEQFF
TRBD1	14	TRBV28	TRBJ2-5	.	TGTGCCAGCAGGGAGACAGGGCAGTGGGAGACCCAGTACTTC	CASRETGQWETQYF
TRBD2	14	TRBV20-1	TRBJ2-1	.	TGCAGTGCTCCCAAAGCGGGGGGTTCCCCTGAGCAGTTCTTC	CSAPKAGGSPEQFF
.	13	TRBV6-5	TRBJ2-1	.	TGTGCCAGCAGTTACTCCAATGGGAATGAGCAGTTCTTC	CASSYSNGNEQFF
.	13	TRBV15	TRBJ2-5	.	TGTGCCACCAGCACACGGCTACAAGAGACCCAGTACTTC	CATSTRLQETQYF
.	13	TRBV7-2	TRBJ2-5	few	TGTGCCAGCAGCTTAGCGGTGCGGGAGACCCAGTACTTC	CASSLAVRETQYF
.	16	TRBV29-1	TRBJ2-7	few	TGCAGCGTCGGAAGTATTACCGGGACCCTCGCCTACGAGCAGTACTTC	CSVGSITGTLAYEQYF
TRBD2	17	TRBV7-9	TRBJ2-5	.	TGTGCCAGCAGACCTATAGCGGGAAGTTTATTTCAAGAGACCCAGTACTTC	CASRPIAGSLFQETQYF
.	13	TRBV20-1	TRBJ2-5	few	TGCAGTGCTAGAGCGGGGAGTCCCGAGACCCAGTACTTC	CSARAGSPETQYF
.	16	TRBV11-2	TRBJ2-7	.	TGTGCCAGCACCTCCTCGTCGAAACAAAGCGGGTACGAGCAGTACTTC	CASTSSSKQSGYEQYF
.	13	TRBV28	TRBJ2-5	.	TGTGCCACCTTAAAAGGGGACACTCAGACCCAGTACTTC	CATLKGDTQTQYF
.	14	TRBV20-1	TRBJ2-7	few	TGCAGTGCTAGAAAAAACGAAGGCTCCTACGAGCAGTACTTC	CSARKNEGSYEQYF